These 2 T cell receptor beta chains share one sample of origin, sequenced in a study of Ad26.COV2.S vaccination and SARS-CoV-2 variants (dated by TCRdb to about 2021). Library generation was performed with the immunoSEQ multiplex PCR assay. The immuneACCESS repertoire file appears here via TCRdb, limited to in-frame rearrangements. These files lack a portion of the clones; in checked studies, under half of the deficit traces to unresolved V genes, and the cause of the others is not known. Within this sample are about 500,000 clones, with roughly nine tenths of them counted one time only. The top ten clonotypes cover 1.7% of the sample. The treatment or condition label here, explained by the study, means: about 20 received Ad26.COV2.S at low or high dose, single or two shots; about 5 received placebo; per-sample allocation not given. Repertoires of vaccine and placebo recipients were sequenced from samples taken on day 63 after the first injection.

The starting material was peripheral blood, obtained in a trial of Ad26.COV2.S vaccine versus placebo. The receptor set was obtained from a person aged 18-65 years who received the Ad26.COV2.S COVID-19 vaccine or a placebo.

This clone has more than one count but fewer than ten. V is TRBV7-6 and J is TRBJ2-7, with TRBD2 matching over 7 bases. The germline gives CDR1 SGHVS, CDR2 FNYEAQ. The CDR3 runs to 14 residues. V gave up 5 bases and J gave up 5 bases; unmatched junction bases: 9. This chain's CDR3 is CASSPGLVFDEQYF. CDR3 DNA: TGTGCCAGCAGCCCCGGACTAGTCTTTGACGAGCAGTACTTC.

V usage is TRBV7-2 and J usage is TRBJ2-4; 7 nucleotides match TRBD2. The CDR3 runs to 15 residues. From germline, CDR1 is SGHTA and CDR2 FQGNSA. The V and J ends lost 5 bases and 6 bases, in that order; junction bases with no gene match: 10. This CDR3 reads CASSLWGGGRNIQYF. CDR3 bases: TGTGCCAGCAGCCTTTGGGGGGGTGGGAGAAACATTCAGTACTTC.